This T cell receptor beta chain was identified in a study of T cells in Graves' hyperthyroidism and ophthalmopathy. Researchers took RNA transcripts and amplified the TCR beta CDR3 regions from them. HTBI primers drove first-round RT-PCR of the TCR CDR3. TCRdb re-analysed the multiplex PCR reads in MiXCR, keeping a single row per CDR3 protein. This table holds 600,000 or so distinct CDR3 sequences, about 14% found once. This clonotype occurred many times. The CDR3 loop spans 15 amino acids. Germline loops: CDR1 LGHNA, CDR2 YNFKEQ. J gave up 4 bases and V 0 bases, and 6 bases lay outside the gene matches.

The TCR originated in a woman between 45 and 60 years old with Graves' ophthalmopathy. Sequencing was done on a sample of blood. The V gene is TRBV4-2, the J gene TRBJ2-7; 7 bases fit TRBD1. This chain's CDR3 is CASSQEGQPLYEQYF. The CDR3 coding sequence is TGTGCCAGCAGCCAAGAGGGACAGCCCCTATACGAGCAGTACTTC.